These T cell receptor beta chains were read from a single sample in a study of a mutant IDH1 vaccine in newly diagnosed glioma. No antigens are known for them. This table comes from immunoSEQ multiplex PCR, and its TCRdb copy is limited to in-frame clones, with some not included. The table shows approximately 60,000 clones, with around 83% occurring only once. Sequencing was performed on PBMCs, taken from a glioma patient whose treatment included an IDH1 peptide vaccine. The receptors stem from a man in his thirties or forties with glioma. Both conserved end residues are part of each CDR3. Each record gives: V gene, D gene, J gene, clone size, CDR3 DNA, CDR3 protein. The D gene is left open where the match is weak. Clone size is stated in some rows and not others, as once, few, many or a class when expanded.

TRBV11-2	TRBD1	TRBJ2-3	-	TGTGCCAGCAGCGAACAGGGGGCTAGCACAGATACGCAGTATTTT	CASSEQGASTDTQYF
TRBV27	TRBD1	TRBJ1-1	few	TGTGCCAGCAGTCCCAGGGGGCGCGGCACTGAAGCTTTCTTT	CASSPRGRGTEAFF
TRBV5-1	TRBD2	TRBJ2-7	-	TGCGCCAGCAGGACGACCCCCGGGGGGGAATCATACGAGCAGTACTTC	CASRTTPGGESYEQYF
TRBV28	-	TRBJ2-1	-	TGTGCCAGCAGTTTTTCAAATGAGCAGTTCTTC	CASSFSNEQFF
TRBV7-7	-	TRBJ2-7	-	TGTGCCAGCAGCTTAGGCCAGGGGATGTCCTACGAGCAGTACTTC	CASSLGQGMSYEQYF
TRBV11-2	-	TRBJ1-1	-	TGTGCCAGCAGCTTAGAGGGCGCTGAAGCTTTCTTT	CASSLEGAEAFF
TRBV2	-	TRBJ1-1	-	TGTGCCACCTACCTCCCACACAGCGAAGAAGCTTTCTTT	CATYLPHSEEAFF
TRBV7-9	TRBD1	TRBJ2-3	-	TGTGCCAGCAGCTTCAGGGACAGGGGAGATACGCAGTATTTT	CASSFRDRGDTQYF
TRBV7-9	TRBD1	TRBJ1-1	-	TGTGCCAGCAGCGGGACAGGCATGAACACTGAAGCTTTCTTT	CASSGTGMNTEAFF
TRBV7-6	TRBD2	TRBJ2-7	-	TGTGCCAGCAGCTCCCCCACTAGCGGGGGAGTCAACGAGCAGTACTTC	CASSSPTSGGVNEQYF
TRBV19	TRBD1	TRBJ2-1	once	TGTGCCAGTAGTATGGGACAGGGAGCCACCTACAATGAGCAGTTCTTC	CASSMGQGATYNEQFF
TRBV6-4	-	TRBJ1-1	-	TGTGCCAGCAGTGACGTTTTTGGTACCACTGAAGCTTTCTTT	CASSDVFGTTEAFF
TRBV6-6	TRBD1	TRBJ1-6	few	TGTGCCAGCGGGGGACAGGGGGTTTCACCCCTCCACTTT	CASGGQGVSPLHF
TRBV6-4	TRBD1	TRBJ1-2	-	TGTGCCAGCAGACCAAACTTCCGGGACAGGGGGCACTATGGCTACACCTTC	CASRPNFRDRGHYGYTF
TRBV5-1	-	TRBJ1-6	-	TGCGCCAGCCGGGGGGAAGAAGGGAGAACCACCGCGGCACCCCTCCACTTT	CASRGEEGRTTAAPLHF
TRBV7-6	-	TRBJ1-1	-	TGTGCCAGCAGCTTAGGGGGTTACGGACAGTGGGATACTGAAGCTTTCTTT	CASSLGGYGQWDTEAFF
TRBV2	TRBD2	TRBJ2-3	once	TGTGCCAGCAGTGTGGCTAGCGGGGGGCCTCGCACAGATACGCAGTATTTT	CASSVASGGPRTDTQYF
TRBV5-1	-	TRBJ2-7	-	TGCGCCAGCAGCTTGTACGGCGGACGCTACGAGCAGTACTTC	CASSLYGGRYEQYF
TRBV4-1	-	TRBJ1-1	-	TGCGCCAGCAGCTTAGGACAGCGAGGGAACACTGAAGCTTTCTTT	CASSLGQRGNTEAFF
TRBV5-6	-	TRBJ2-7	-	TGTGCCAGCAGCTTGTGGACAGTTATTACCTACGAGCAGTACTTC	CASSLWTVITYEQYF
TRBV11-2	-	TRBJ1-1	few	TGTGCCAGCAGCTTAGACGTGGGGGGCACTGAAGCTTTCTTT	CASSLDVGGTEAFF
TRBV7-9	TRBD1	TRBJ2-7	-	TGTGCCAGCAGCTCACTCCCGGGACAGGGGGACTACGAGCAGTACTTC	CASSSLPGQGDYEQYF
TRBV5-6	-	TRBJ1-5	-	TGTGCCAGCAGCTGGTCCCCCAGGGCGGATCAGCCCCAGCATTTT	CASSWSPRADQPQHF
TRBV14	TRBD1	TRBJ2-1	once	TGTGCCAGCAGCCTCCCGGGACAGGGCTACGGGAATGAGCAGTTCTTC	CASSLPGQGYGNEQFF
TRBV5-6	-	TRBJ2-1	-	TGTGCCAGCAGCTTCTTACTAACTTCTGAGCAGTTCTTC	CASSFLLTSEQFF
TRBV13	-	TRBJ1-2	-	TGTGCCAGCAGCAAGAAAGGGAGTGACTATGGCTACACCTTC	CASSKKGSDYGYTF